The 20 T cell receptor beta chains listed next were all sequenced from one sample in a study of blood T cell repertoires in COVID-19. TCRdb keeps only in-frame clones here, not all; method: immunoSEQ multiplex PCR. The table has under 80,000 clones, roughly 80% seen once. The sample comprised peripheral blood. These receptors came from a man aged 50 to 59 with acute or convalescent COVID-19.

This clone showed up just once. The gene calls are TRBV18 and TRBJ1-2, with 8 positions matching TRBD1. From germline, CDR1 is KGHSH and CDR2 LQKENI. V was clipped by 4 bases and J by 6 bases; unmatched bases: 1. This CDR3 is built from 12 residues. The chain's CDR3 is CASSLDRDGYTF. In DNA, the CDR3 is TGTGCCAGCTCACTGGACAGGGATGGCTACACCTTC.

This chain connects TRBV19 to TRBJ1-5, with 9 bases that match TRBD1. The germline V gene encodes CDR1 LNHDA and CDR2 SQIVND (reference sequence). The V segment lost 4 bases and the J segment 6 bases; nucleotides outside the gene matches: 7. CDR3 length: 15 amino acids. The CDR3 loop is CASSTDRGSVQPQHF. CDR3 bases: TGTGCCAGTAGTACCGACAGGGGGTCGGTTCAGCCCCAGCATTTT.

The rearrangement uses TRBV19 and TRBJ1-1; 10 bases map to TRBD1. V shed 6 bases and J 4 bases; nucleotides not matched to a gene: 11. The CDR3 loop spans 16 amino acids. Germline-derived CDR1 and CDR2 are LNHDA and SQIVND (reference sequence). The DNA of the CDR3 is TGTGCCAGTAGGAAAAGACCGGGACAGGGGAGCACTGAAGCTTTCTTT. Protein: CASRKRPGQGSTEAFF.

The chain uses TRBV7-9 and TRBJ1-1; unclear D gene. V was cut by 5 bases and J by 6 bases, with 10 bases left in between. There are 12 residues in the CDR3. CDR1 and CDR2 from the germline V gene are SEHNR and FQNEAQ (reference sequence). The CDR3 nucleotides read TGTGCCAGCAGCGCCGGGGTGGCTGAAGCTTTCTTT. This codes for CASSAGVAEAFF.

The gene calls are TRBV7-3 and TRBJ2-5; TRBD2 agrees at 11 bases. V was pared by 6 bases and J by 5 bases, with 8 bases of the junction left unmatched. CDR1 is SGHTA, CDR2 FQGTGA, per germline. This CDR3 comprises 15 residues. The CDR3 is CASSPGTSGVETQYF. The DNA for the CDR3 is TGTGCCAGCAGTCCCGGGACTAGCGGTGTGGAGACCCAGTACTTC.

The chain combines TRBV11-2 with TRBJ1-4; the D gene is possibly TRBD1 (5 bases). This CDR3 region has 15 residues. CDR1 is SGHAT, CDR2 FQNNGV, per germline. The V gene lost 5 bases and the J gene lost 3 bases, with 13 bases spanning the gap. The CDR3 protein is CASSLSGGANEKLFF. The CDR3 nucleotides read TGTGCCAGCAGCCTGTCGGGGGGGGCTAATGAAAAACTGTTTTTT. Filled out from reference TRBV11-2 and TRBJ1-4, the complete variable domain reads EAGVAQSPRYKIIEKRQSVAFWCNPISGHATLYWYQQILGQGPKLLIQFQNNGVVDDSQLPKDRFSAERLKGVDSTLKIQPAKLEDSAVYLCASSLSGGANEKLFFGSGTQLSVL.

This chain connects TRBV11-3 to TRBJ1-1; 7 bases map to TRBD1. The CDR3 sequence is 15 residues long. The V segment lost 6 bases and the J segment 1 base; nucleotides outside the gene matches: 8. CDR1 SGHNT and CDR2 YENEEA come from the germline V gene. The CDR3 coding sequence is TGTGCCAGCAGTCCCCGGACAGGTGAGAACACTGAAGCTTTCTTT. This codes for CASSPRTGENTEAFF.

This rearrangement joins TRBV7-3 to TRBJ2-2; 11 bases map to TRBD2. The V segment lost 5 bases and the J segment 6 bases; nucleotides outside the gene matches: 2. CDR1 and CDR2 (germline): SGHTA, FQGTGA. The CDR3 length is 14 residues. Here the CDR3 DNA reads TGTGCCAGCAGCCCGACTAGCGGGGCCGGGGAGCTGTTTTTT. It encodes CASSPTSGAGELFF.

The rearrangement uses TRBV12-5 and TRBJ2-1; tentative D call: TRBD2 (5 bases). CDR3 length equals 14 residues. V gave up 5 bases and J gave up 4 bases, with 12 bases separating them. The V gene's germline CDR1 is LGHNT and CDR2 FRNRAP. The CDR3 coding sequence is TGTGCTAGTGGTCGGACTTTAGGGTACAATGAGCAGTTCTTC. Encoded protein: CASGRTLGYNEQFF.

The chain is built from TRBV2 and TRBJ1-1; TRBD1 might be the D (6 bases). CDR3 length equals 14 residues. Germline CDR1 and CDR2: SNHLY and FYNNEI. V dropped 7 bases and J dropped 2 bases, with 14 bases sitting between them. CDR3 DNA: TGTGCCAGCAATACCTTAGGGGGTAACACTGAAGCTTTCTTT. Protein product: CASNTLGGNTEAFF.

The chain recombines TRBV18 with TRBJ2-5; 7 positions agree with TRBD1. Germline trimming cut 4 bases from V and 5 bases from J; bases unmatched to any gene: 7. The germline V gene encodes CDR1 KGHSH and CDR2 LQKENI. CDR3 length equals 14 residues. The CDR3 is CASSHRQGLETQYF. The CDR3 DNA reads TGTGCCAGCTCACATCGACAGGGTTTGGAGACCCAGTACTTC.

The J gene is TRBJ2-7, the V gene TRBV11-2; D is possibly TRBD1 (5 bases). The CDR3 totals 16 residues. The V end was cut by 4 bases, the J end by 2 bases, with 18 bases between. Looked up from germline, CDR1 is SGHAT and CDR2 is FQNNGV. The CDR3 bases are TGTGCCAGCAGCTCGATTTTTAGGGGATATCCCTACGAGCAGTACTTC. Protein: CASSSIFRGYPYEQYF.

The CDR3 nucleotides are TGCAGCGTTGAAACAGGGGGAGCCAAAAACATTCAGTACTTC. As protein: CSVETGGAKNIQYF. This chain joins TRBV29-1 and TRBJ2-4; TRBD1 matches 8 bases. The junction had 0 bases not matched to a gene; V was cut back by 2 bases and J by 0 bases. In germline, CDR1 is SQVTM, CDR2 ANQGSEA. The CDR3 is made up of 14 amino acids.

The chain is built from TRBV27 and TRBJ1-5, with a weak D call TRBD1 (5 bases). The germline V gene has CDR1 MNHEY and CDR2 SMNVEV (reference sequence). This CDR3 is 14 amino acids long. V was shortened by 5 bases and J by 0 bases, with 8 bases between the two germline ends. The CDR3 sequence: CASSGRDSNQPQHF. CDR3 nucleotides: TGTGCCAGCAGTGGCAGGGATAGCAATCAGCCCCAGCATTTT.

This chain joins TRBV13 and TRBJ2-5; possible D gene TRBD1, 6 bases. The CDR3 extends over 16 amino acids. Germline V gene sequence: CDR1 PRHDT, CDR2 FYEKMQ (reference sequence). Trimming pared 0 bases from V and 5 bases from J, leaving 16 bases between. As DNA, the CDR3 is TGTGCCAGCAGCTTAGGACAGGGCATTGGACGGGAGACCCAGTACTTC. Its protein is CASSLGQGIGRETQYF.

This chain links TRBV6-5 with TRBJ1-3; D unclear. CDR1 and CDR2 (germline): MNHEY, SVGAGI. V was pared by 6 bases and J by 3 bases, with 9 bases between. CDR3 length: 13 amino acids. CDR3 DNA sequence: TGTGCCAGCAGGACTAGAGGTGGAAACACCATATATTTT. Translated, it gives CASRTRGGNTIYF.

The sample holds many counts of this clone. The chain employs TRBV14 and TRBJ1-6; TRBD1 is a possible D gene (5 bases). Trimming removed 1 base at V and 7 bases at J, with 11 bases between. The CDR3 has 15 amino acids. Germline V gives CDR1 SGHDN, CDR2 FVKESK. The CDR3 region is CASSQGQGWNSPLHF. The CDR3 coding sequence is TGTGCCAGCAGCCAAGGTCAGGGATGGAATTCACCCCTCCACTTT. The full variable domain, in which reference TRBV14 and TRBJ1-6 provide the parts outside the CDR3, is EAGVTQFPSHSVIEKGQTVTLRCDPISGHDNLYWYRRVMGKEIKFLLHFVKESKQDESGMPNNRFLAERTGGTYSTLKVQPAELEDSGVYFCASSQGQGWNSPLHFGNGTRLTVT.

V and J are TRBV14 and TRBJ2-7; D gene unclear. Germline assignment: CDR1 SGHDN and CDR2 FVKESK. The CDR3 totals 15 residues. V shed 0 bases and J shed 3 bases, with 12 bases lying between them. CDR3 loop: CASSQDGEEYYEQYF. The CDR3 DNA reads TGTGCCAGCAGCCAAGACGGTGAAGAGTACTACGAGCAGTACTTC.

The chain carries TRBV4-1 and TRBJ2-7, with 9 positions matching TRBD2. The CDR3 is made up of 13 amino acids. V trimming: 4 bases; J trimming: 5 bases; junction bases outside the gene matches: 3. Per germline, CDR1 MGHRA and CDR2 YSYEKL. The CDR3 here is CASSPRLADEQYF. DNA for the CDR3: TGCGCCAGCAGCCCCCGACTAGCGGACGAGCAGTACTTC.

The V call is TRBV6-2 or TRBV6-3, the J call TRBJ1-2, with 9 bases lining up with TRBD1. Looked up from germline, CDR1 is MNHEY and CDR2 is SVGEGT. Germline trimming cut 5 bases from V and 3 bases from J; bases unmatched to any gene: 1. CDR3 length: 13 amino acids. The CDR3 coding sequence is TGTGCCAGCAGTAGACAGGGGGACTATGGCTACACCTTC. Its translation is CASSRQGDYGYTF.